The rows below give T cell receptor beta chains drawn from one sample of a study of identical twins. MiXCR was run by TCRdb on the 5' RACE reads, yielding one entry per CDR3 protein. The sample consists of fewer than 500,000 distinct CDR3 sequences, 13% to 15% of them appearing once. The same sample was also used in a study of yellow fever vaccine responses in identical twins.

Sequenced sample: CD4+ T cells sorted from blood. Receptors originate from a woman in her late teens or twenties in good health. CDR3s include the opening cysteine and the closing phenylalanine or tryptophan. A D gene is named only where the DNA matches it firmly. Clone size is shown for a subset of rows, as once, few, many or a class of expanded clone.

CDR3 DNA: TGCAGTGCTAGAGATCAGGCGGGGGCGAACACCGGGGAGCTGTTTTTT
CDR3 protein: CSARDQAGANTGELFF
V gene: TRBV20-1
D gene: TRBD2
clone size: few
J gene: TRBJ2-2
CDR3 length: 16

CDR3 DNA: TGCGCCAGCAGCTTGGCTCAGGGGGCAGATACGCAGTATTTT
CDR3 protein: CASSLAQGADTQYF
V gene: TRBV5-1
D gene: TRBD1
clone size: few
J gene: TRBJ2-3
CDR3 length: 14

CDR3 DNA: TGTGCCAGCAGTACAACGGGACAGGGGGCGGTCGAGCAGTACTTC
CDR3 protein: CASSTTGQGAVEQYF
V gene: TRBV28
D gene: TRBD1
clone size: -
J gene: TRBJ2-7
CDR3 length: 15

CDR3 DNA: TGCGCCAGCAGCTTGGGGGACAGGCTATCCTACGAGCAGTACTTC
CDR3 protein: CASSLGDRLSYEQYF
V gene: TRBV5-1
D gene: TRBD1
clone size: many
J gene: TRBJ2-7
CDR3 length: 15

CDR3 DNA: TGTGCCAGCAGCCAACTGGCTAGCGGGGACACAGATACGCAGTATTTT
CDR3 protein: CASSQLASGDTDTQYF
V gene: TRBV3-1
D gene: TRBD2
clone size: few
J gene: TRBJ2-3
CDR3 length: 16

CDR3 DNA: TGTGCCAGCAGCCGACCGGGACTTAGCCTACACTACGAGCAGTACTTC
CDR3 protein: CASSRPGLSLHYEQYF
V gene: TRBV7-8
D gene: -
clone size: -
J gene: TRBJ2-7
CDR3 length: 16

CDR3 DNA: TGTGCCAGCAGCTTAGTTGGTTCACAAGAGACCCAGTACTTC
CDR3 protein: CASSLVGSQETQYF
V gene: TRBV7-2
D gene: -
clone size: many
J gene: TRBJ2-5
CDR3 length: 14

CDR3 DNA: TGTGCCAGCAGCGTAAAGGGACCGGAAACCTACGAGCAGTACTTC
CDR3 protein: CASSVKGPETYEQYF
V gene: TRBV9
D gene: -
clone size: -
J gene: TRBJ2-7
CDR3 length: 15

CDR3 DNA: TGCAGCGCGCTACTTGGGACAGGGGTCAACGAGCAGTACTTC
CDR3 protein: CSALLGTGVNEQYF
V gene: TRBV29-1
D gene: TRBD1
clone size: many
J gene: TRBJ2-7
CDR3 length: 14

CDR3 DNA: TGTGCCAGCAGCTTTCAAGTCGGGGAGCTGTTTTTT
CDR3 protein: CASSFQVGELFF
V gene: TRBV7-8
D gene: -
clone size: many
J gene: TRBJ2-2
CDR3 length: 12

CDR3 DNA: TGTGCCAGCAGCCAAACTGGGACTAGCGGGGCCTCAGATACGCAGTATTTT
CDR3 protein: CASSQTGTSGASDTQYF
V gene: TRBV4-2
D gene: TRBD2
clone size: -
J gene: TRBJ2-3
CDR3 length: 17

CDR3 DNA: TGTGCCAGCAGTTTGGAAGGGACGGGTGATTCACCCCTCCACTTT
CDR3 protein: CASSLEGTGDSPLHF
V gene: TRBV28
D gene: -
clone size: few
J gene: TRBJ1-6
CDR3 length: 15

CDR3 DNA: TGTGCCAGCAGCCAACGGACAGGGGTCCACTCCTACGAGCAGTACTTC
CDR3 protein: CASSQRTGVHSYEQYF
V gene: TRBV3-1
D gene: TRBD1
clone size: -
J gene: TRBJ2-7
CDR3 length: 16

CDR3 DNA: TGTGCCAGCAGCTTCCCTGTTCTAGCGGGAGGGCAAGAGACCCAGTACTTC
CDR3 protein: CASSFPVLAGGQETQYF
V gene: TRBV7-2
D gene: TRBD2
clone size: many
J gene: TRBJ2-5
CDR3 length: 17

CDR3 DNA: TGTGCCAGCAGTTTACCCGACGGAGGGAGGGAGACCCAGTACTTC
CDR3 protein: CASSLPDGGRETQYF
V gene: TRBV12-3/TRBV12-4
D gene: -
clone size: few
J gene: TRBJ2-5
CDR3 length: 15

CDR3 DNA: TGTGCCAGCCAGGGTCGAGGTGAAAAACTGTTTTTT
CDR3 protein: CASQGRGEKLFF
V gene: TRBV10-3
D gene: -
clone size: few
J gene: TRBJ1-4
CDR3 length: 12

CDR3 DNA: TGTGCCTGGAGTGTACTACGGGGGACCACTAATGAAAAACTGTTTTTT
CDR3 protein: CAWSVLRGTTNEKLFF
V gene: TRBV30
D gene: -
clone size: few
J gene: TRBJ1-4
CDR3 length: 16

CDR3 DNA: TGCAGCGTTGAAGTGTTAACCGTGGCCAAAAACATTCAGTACTTC
CDR3 protein: CSVEVLTVAKNIQYF
V gene: TRBV29-1
D gene: -
clone size: few
J gene: TRBJ2-4
CDR3 length: 15

CDR3 DNA: TGTGCCAGCAGCTTAGGAGGGACAGGGGGCGATAGGCAGTTCTTC
CDR3 protein: CASSLGGTGGDRQFF
V gene: TRBV7-6
D gene: TRBD1
clone size: -
J gene: TRBJ2-1
CDR3 length: 15

CDR3 DNA: TGCAGTCCCCTAGAGGGGGGACCGAACACTGAAGCTTTCTTT
CDR3 protein: CSPLEGGPNTEAFF
V gene: TRBV20-1
D gene: -
clone size: many
J gene: TRBJ1-1
CDR3 length: 14

CDR3 DNA: TGCAGTGCCGCCGGGAGTAAGGGCCGATGGACTGAAGCTTTCTTT
CDR3 protein: CSAAGSKGRWTEAFF
V gene: TRBV20-1
D gene: -
clone size: -
J gene: TRBJ1-1
CDR3 length: 15

CDR3 DNA: TGTGCCTGGAGTGTCGAATACGAGCAGTACTTC
CDR3 protein: CAWSVEYEQYF
V gene: TRBV30
D gene: -
clone size: -
J gene: TRBJ2-7
CDR3 length: 11

CDR3 DNA: TGTGCCAGCAGTTTACAGCGGTACACAGATACGCAGTATTTT
CDR3 protein: CASSLQRYTDTQYF
V gene: TRBV6-5
D gene: -
clone size: many
J gene: TRBJ2-3
CDR3 length: 14

CDR3 DNA: TGTGCCAGCAGCCAAAACGAAGAGAGTGAAGCTTTCTTT
CDR3 protein: CASSQNEESEAFF
V gene: TRBV16
D gene: -
clone size: -
J gene: TRBJ1-1
CDR3 length: 13

CDR3 DNA: TGTGCCAGCAGCTTAGAGCCGTTGGGGCGCGAAGCTTTCTTT
CDR3 protein: CASSLEPLGREAFF
V gene: TRBV7-2
D gene: -
clone size: -
J gene: TRBJ1-1
CDR3 length: 14

CDR3 DNA: TGTGCCTGGAGCGGGGGGGCCCTCTACGAGCAGTACTTC
CDR3 protein: CAWSGGALYEQYF
V gene: TRBV30
D gene: TRBD2
clone size: -
J gene: TRBJ2-7
CDR3 length: 13

CDR3 DNA: TGTGCCAGCGAACTGACTAGCTTTAGGGAGACCCAGTACTTC
CDR3 protein: CASELTSFRETQYF
V gene: TRBV2
D gene: TRBD2
clone size: -
J gene: TRBJ2-5
CDR3 length: 14

CDR3 DNA: TGTGCCAGCAGCTTACGGCCCTCGGGACTAGCGGGACCACTTAATGAGCAGTTCTTC
CDR3 protein: CASSLRPSGLAGPLNEQFF
V gene: TRBV11-2
D gene: TRBD2
clone size: few
J gene: TRBJ2-1
CDR3 length: 19

CDR3 DNA: TGCGCCAGCAGCACAGGACTAGCGGTCCAAGAGACCCAGTACTTC
CDR3 protein: CASSTGLAVQETQYF
V gene: TRBV5-1
D gene: TRBD2
clone size: many
J gene: TRBJ2-5
CDR3 length: 15

CDR3 DNA: TGTGCCAGCATGGGGGAACCAACAGGGGCTATCAATCTTAAACCCTACGAGCAGTACTTC
CDR3 protein: CASMGEPTGAINLKPYEQYF
V gene: TRBV12-3/TRBV12-4
D gene: TRBD1
clone size: many
J gene: TRBJ2-7
CDR3 length: 20

CDR3 DNA: TGCGCCAGCAGCCGACGCAGAGGTGGGGATGATGGCTACACCTTC
CDR3 protein: CASSRRRGGDDGYTF
V gene: TRBV4-3
D gene: -
clone size: many
J gene: TRBJ1-2
CDR3 length: 15

CDR3 DNA: TGTGCCAGCAGTGAATATGGGGGAAATCAGCCCCAGCATTTT
CDR3 protein: CASSEYGGNQPQHF
V gene: TRBV25-1
D gene: -
clone size: -
J gene: TRBJ1-5
CDR3 length: 14

CDR3 DNA: TGTGCCAGCAGCTTATCTTCTAGCGGGGTAGAGACCCAGTACTTC
CDR3 protein: CASSLSSSGVETQYF
V gene: TRBV7-2
D gene: TRBD2
clone size: few
J gene: TRBJ2-5
CDR3 length: 15

CDR3 DNA: TGTGCCAGCAGTGTGTCCCCGGGACTAGTCACGAATGAGCAGTTCTTC
CDR3 protein: CASSVSPGLVTNEQFF
V gene: TRBV2
D gene: TRBD2
clone size: many
J gene: TRBJ2-1
CDR3 length: 16

CDR3 DNA: TGTGCCAGCTCACCGGCGGCCGGGGCAACTAATGAAAAACTGTTTTTT
CDR3 protein: CASSPAAGATNEKLFF
V gene: TRBV18
D gene: -
clone size: -
J gene: TRBJ1-4
CDR3 length: 16

CDR3 DNA: TGCAGCGTTGTGGGACAGGGACCCTACGAGCAGTACTTC
CDR3 protein: CSVVGQGPYEQYF
V gene: TRBV29-1
D gene: TRBD1
clone size: many
J gene: TRBJ2-7
CDR3 length: 13

CDR3 DNA: TGTGCCATCAGTGACCCGGGTGGGACTAGGCCCAATGAGCAGTTCTTC
CDR3 protein: CAISDPGGTRPNEQFF
V gene: TRBV10-3
D gene: TRBD2
clone size: -
J gene: TRBJ2-1
CDR3 length: 16

CDR3 DNA: TGTGCTAGCAGCCCCGGGACAGGGGGCGGGGAGACCCAGTACTTC
CDR3 protein: CASSPGTGGGETQYF
V gene: TRBV7-7
D gene: TRBD1
clone size: few
J gene: TRBJ2-5
CDR3 length: 15

CDR3 DNA: TGTGCCAGCAGTGAAAACGGAAGAGACACAGATACGCAGTATTTT
CDR3 protein: CASSENGRDTDTQYF
V gene: TRBV2
D gene: -
clone size: few
J gene: TRBJ2-3
CDR3 length: 15

CDR3 DNA: TGTGCCAGCAGTTGGGGCCGGCGTGGTGCAGATACGCAGTATTTT
CDR3 protein: CASSWGRRGADTQYF
V gene: TRBV28
D gene: -
clone size: few
J gene: TRBJ2-3
CDR3 length: 15